The clone carrying this TCR beta chain was picked up many times. Its specificity is not known. Amplified regions were TCR beta CDR3 sequences from RNA transcripts. First-round RT-PCR with HTBI primers amplified the TCR CDR3 region. TCRdb fed the multiplex PCR reads into MiXCR, producing one record per CDR3 protein. The repertoire holds around 600,000 distinct CDR3 sequences, with more than 15% as singletons. This specimen comes from a study of T cells in Graves' hyperthyroidism and ophthalmopathy. Study as a whole: Before treatment of any kind, peripheral blood was taken at initial diagnosis.

Findings of the study overall: Ophthalmopathy was model-predicted a median roughly six months pre-onset.

The sequenced material came from blood. The TCR sequence derives from a woman aged 25 to 45 with Graves' hyperthyroidism.

CDR3 region: CASSSAGGTDTQYF. CDR3 bases: TGTGCCAGCAGCTCGGCCGGGGGCACAGATACGCAGTATTTT. This sequence joins TRBV7-9 and TRBJ2-3, with a weak D call TRBD2 (5 bases). The length of the CDR3 is 14 residues. The germline CDR1 and CDR2 sequences are SEHNR and FQNEAQ (reference sequence). The ends were cut back, 4 bases at V and 1 base at J, with 9 bases in the middle.